The 11 T cell receptor beta chains below were found in one sample sequenced in a study of beta chain features in type 1 diabetes. The whole isolated RNA underwent reverse transcription, so sequencing captured expressed TCRB transcripts. Sequencing was performed with immunoSEQ multiplex PCR; in TCRdb, only in-frame clones are kept and a portion is missing. In the table there are 970,000 or so clones, roughly a sixth of which are singletons. The sequenced sample was naive CD4+ T cells from blood. The source is a woman between 18 and 29 years old in good health.

The chain has TRBV10-3 and TRBJ2-7; D might be TRBD1 or TRBD2, each matching 5 bases. Germline V CDR1 and CDR2: ENHRY, SYGVKD. Trimming removed 8 bases at V and 5 bases at J, with 19 bases between. The CDR3 covers 14 residues. The DNA of the CDR3 is TGTGCCATCGGGCTTGGGACCGCATCCCACGAGCAGTACTTC. Its translation is CAIGLGTASHEQYF.

This rearrangement joins TRBV28 to TRBJ2-4; TRBD1 agrees at 9 bases. The CDR3 has 16 residues. CDR1 is MDHEN and CDR2 is SYDVKM in the germline V gene. Trimming at V came to 3 bases and at J to 2 bases, leaving 5 bases not matched to a gene. CDR3 loop: CASSFLTGGTKNIQYF. CDR3 DNA sequence: TGTGCCAGCAGTTTCCTAACAGGGGGCACCAAAAACATTCAGTACTTC.

This clone was observed a few times. The chain uses TRBV9 and TRBJ2-3, with 16 nucleotides matching TRBD2. Per germline, CDR1 SGDLS and CDR2 YYNGEE. This CDR3 region has 18 residues. Trimming cost V 3 bases and J 2 bases; bases outside gene matches: 6. CDR3 coding DNA: TGTGCCAGCAGCGAGGGACTAGCGGGAGGGCCCTACACAGATACGCAGTATTTT. Translating it yields CASSEGLAGGPYTDTQYF.

The chain is built from TRBV28 and TRBJ1-1, with D possibly being TRBD1 (5 bases). The V and J ends lost 5 bases and 9 bases respectively, with 16 bases between them. This CDR3 contains 13 residues. Germline CDR1 and CDR2: MDHEN and SYDVKM. CDR3 sequence reads: CASSGPPHRKAFF. CDR3 in DNA: TGTGCCAGCAGTGGGCCACCTCACAGGAAAGCTTTCTTT.

To note about this clone: Other DNA variants within this sample encode the same CDR3. The V call is TRBV9, the J call TRBJ2-7; 7 bases are shared with TRBD1. There are 15 residues in the CDR3. V shed 0 bases and J 0 bases; nucleotides not matched to a gene: 3. Germline CDR1 and CDR2: SGDLS and YYNGEE. Here the CDR3 reads CASSVDGTASYEQYF. Written as DNA, the CDR3 is TGTGCCAGCAGCGTAGATGGGACAGCCTCCTACGAGCAGTACTTC.

The chain joins TRBV9 to TRBJ2-3; 10 nucleotides align to TRBD2. CDR1 is SGDLS, CDR2 YYNGEE, per germline. The CDR3 consists of 15 residues. Trimming removed 3 bases from V and 6 bases from J; junction bases left unmatched: 7. The DNA of the CDR3 is TGTGCCAGCAGCGGGACTAGCGGCCCTTATGATACGCAGTATTTT. Its translation: CASSGTSGPYDTQYF.

The CDR3 DNA reads TGTGCCAGCAGTTCAGGGTGGGAGACCCAGTACTTC. Amino acid sequence: CASSSGWETQYF. The J gene is TRBJ2-5, the V gene TRBV6-6; weak D call: TRBD1 (5 bases). The CDR3 extends over 12 amino acids. CDR1 MNHNY and CDR2 SVGAGI come from the germline V gene (reference sequence). The V and J ends lost 4 bases and 5 bases respectively, with 8 bases between them.

In this sample, this clone turned up a few times. The chain joins TRBV6-5 to TRBJ2-1; 7 bases agree with TRBD1. Germline values: CDR1 MNHEY, CDR2 SVGAGI. The V segment lost 10 bases and the J segment 5 bases; nucleotides outside the gene matches: 8. The CDR3 is 13 residues long. CDR3 DNA: TGTGCCAACAGGGGACAGCTGGACAATGAGCAGTTCTTC. This codes for CANRGQLDNEQFF.

The chain joins TRBV5-5 to TRBJ2-7; the D call may be TRBD1 or TRBD2 (5 bases each). CDR3 length equals 15 residues. The germline CDR1 and CDR2 sequences are SGHKS and YYEKEE (reference sequence). V was cut by 6 bases and J by 7 bases, with 23 bases left in between. The CDR3 is CASTPGRDHTQEQYF. The CDR3 nucleotides read TGTGCCAGCACCCCCGGCCGGGACCACACGCAGGAGCAGTACTTC.

There are a few counts of this clone. DNA for the CDR3: TGTGCCAGCGGAGGACTAGCTTACGAGCAGTACTTC. Protein product: CASGGLAYEQYF. The gene calls are TRBV28 and TRBJ2-7, with 8 nucleotides matching TRBD2. The CDR3 consists of 12 residues. V trimming: 8 bases; J trimming: 4 bases; junction bases outside the gene matches: 4. Germline CDR1 MDHEN, CDR2 SYDVKM.

This clone was counted between two and nine times. The chain recombines TRBV10-3 with TRBJ2-1; 7 bases fit TRBD2. Trimming removed 9 bases from V and 6 bases from J; junction bases left unmatched: 8. Germline-derived CDR1 and CDR2 are ENHRY and SYGVKD. This CDR3 spans 13 amino acids. CDR3 loop: CAMAGESGNEQFF. The CDR3 nucleotides are TGTGCCATGGCGGGAGAGTCTGGCAATGAGCAGTTCTTC.